Following are 12 T cell receptor beta chains from one sample sequenced in a study of beta chain features in type 1 diabetes. Of the isolated RNA, all was reverse transcribed, and so the sequenced material was expressed TCRB transcripts. Measured with immunoSEQ multiplex PCR; TCRdb has only the in-frame clones, and not every one. The sample carries roughly 700,000 clones, 13% recorded once. No antigen is known for these receptors. Findings and caveats of the study: All four CD4+ subsets from Type 1 diabetes patients carried moderately but significantly shorter TCRB CDR3s.

The specimen sequenced was naive CD4+ T cells from blood. These receptors were taken from a man aged 18 to 30 with type 1 diabetes.

J is TRBJ2-2 and V is TRBV9; perhaps TRBD1 as D (6 bases). The CDR3 loop spans 13 amino acids. The ends were cut back, 5 bases at V and 6 bases at J, with 11 bases in the middle. Looked up from germline, CDR1 is SGDLS and CDR2 is YYNGEE. In DNA, the CDR3 is TGTGCCAGCAGGGCTGGGGGCCCCGGGGAGCTGTTTTTT. This encodes CASRAGGPGELFF.

This rearrangement joins TRBV18 to TRBJ1-6; D is unclear. V was clipped by 3 bases and J by 11 bases, with 14 bases between them. The germline gives CDR1 KGHSH, CDR2 LQKENI. The CDR3 covers 14 residues. Written as DNA, the CDR3 is TGTGCCAGCTCACCGCAGCGTGAACAACCACCCCTCCACTTT. Translated: CASSPQREQPPLHF.

This clone has a handful of counts. The chain couples TRBV30 to TRBJ2-7, with 7 bases aligning to TRBD2. Trimming took 0 bases from V and 2 from J; bases not matched to a gene: 4. Germline CDR1 reads GTSNPN; CDR2 reads SVGIG (reference sequence). This CDR3 is 14 amino acids long. The CDR3 region is CAWSVPGLAYEQYF. In DNA form, the CDR3 reads TGTGCCTGGAGTGTACCCGGACTAGCCTACGAGCAGTACTTC.

This clone showed up just a few times. This rearrangement joins TRBV9 to TRBJ1-1, with D perhaps TRBD1 (6 bases). V lost 0 bases and J lost 11, with 20 bases in between. Germline V CDR1 and CDR2: SGDLS, YYNGEE. The CDR3 contains 15 residues. As DNA, the CDR3 is TGTGCCAGCAGCGTAGGGCCGGTTGGAGGACAGACGGCTTTCTTT. Translation: CASSVGPVGGQTAFF.

A few counts support this clone. The V gene is TRBV10-2, the J gene TRBJ1-2; the match to TRBD1 covers 7 bases. Germline V lookup: CDR1 WSHSY, CDR2 SAAADI. CDR3 length: 15 amino acids. The J segment lost 2 bases and the V segment lost 4 bases, leaving 7 bases of the junction unmatched. Written as DNA, the CDR3 is TGCGCCAGCAGTGGCGTGACAGGGCTGAACTATGGCTACACCTTC. It translates to CASSGVTGLNYGYTF.

The chain recombines TRBV30 with TRBJ1-6; D is unresolved. Trimming removed 0 bases from V and 11 bases from J, with 14 bases in between. CDR3 length equals 14 residues. Germline lookup yields CDR1 GTSNPN and CDR2 SVGIG (reference sequence). This CDR3 is CAWSVSRVKTPLHF. Here the CDR3 DNA reads TGTGCCTGGAGTGTATCGAGGGTAAAGACACCCCTCCACTTT.

This clone has at least ten counts. The chain links TRBV28 to TRBJ1-4; unclear D gene. Germline assignment: CDR1 MDHEN and CDR2 SYDVKM. There are 10 residues in the CDR3. V lost 6 bases and J 7 bases, leaving 3 bases between the germline ends. CDR3 sequence (DNA): TGTGCCAGCAGCCGTGAAAAACTGTTTTTT. Translated: CASSREKLFF.

The J gene is TRBJ2-7, the V gene TRBV28; D is unclear. With 1 base removed from V and 7 bases from J, the gap between germline ends came to 17 bases. The CDR3 extends over 15 amino acids. Germline V gene sequence: CDR1 MDHEN, CDR2 SYDVKM. The CDR3 region has the DNA TGTGCCAGCAGTTTATCCACCTTGCGGATTACGGAGCAGTACTTC. Amino acid sequence: CASSLSTLRITEQYF.

This clone has more than one count but fewer than ten. Other DNA variants within this sample encode the same CDR3. V is TRBV30 and J is TRBJ1-1, with D maybe TRBD1 (5 bases). Trimming stripped 4 bases from V and 5 bases from J, with 11 bases between. CDR3 size: 12 residues. CDR1 and CDR2 from the germline V gene are GTSNPN and SVGIG (reference sequence). The CDR3 sequence is CAWTGSGTEAFF. The CDR3, as DNA: TGTGCCTGGACAGGGTCAGGTACTGAAGCTTTCTTT.

This clone has more than one count but fewer than ten. The rearrangement links TRBV7-2 to TRBJ1-2, with D possibly matching TRBD1 (5 bases). Germline V gives CDR1 SGHTA, CDR2 FQGNSA. Deletions cut 6 bases from V and 1 base from J, with 18 bases between. This CDR3 has 16 amino acids. CDR3 bases: TGTGCCAGCAGGGGTGTAGGGGTTACGGGTAACTATGGCTACACCTTC. This gives the protein CASRGVGVTGNYGYTF.

This clone has a handful of counts. The rearrangement links TRBV6-5 to TRBJ1-2; unclear D gene. Germline V lookup: CDR1 MNHEY, CDR2 SVGAGI. The CDR3 loop spans 14 amino acids. The ends were cut back, 0 bases at V and 0 bases at J, with 5 bases in the middle. CDR3 in DNA: TGTGCCAGCAGTTACTCGCCTCCTAACTATGGCTACACCTTC. Translation: CASSYSPPNYGYTF.

This chain joins TRBV5-1 and TRBJ1-1; D is undetermined. V was pared by 4 bases and J by 3 bases, with 16 bases between. In germline, CDR1 is SGHRS, CDR2 YFSETQ. This CDR3 has 15 amino acids. The CDR3 loop reads CASSPRFQRDTEAFF. For the CDR3, the DNA is TGCGCCAGCAGCCCCCGATTTCAACGGGACACTGAAGCTTTCTTT.